This TCR beta chain originates from a study of blood T cell repertoires in COVID-19. Study-wide context: In each case, the material was cDNA or gDNA derived from T cells, B-cell-depleted T cells, or PBMCs.

This clone has just a few counts. The CDR3 spans 15 residues. V lost 4 bases and J 0 bases, leaving 13 bases between the germline ends. CDR1 is SGHDT, CDR2 YYEEEE, per germline. Measured with immunoSEQ multiplex PCR; TCRdb has only the in-frame clones, and not every one. The repertoire has about 110,000 clones, over 65% of them found once; the top ten carry 18%. Sequencing used peripheral blood. The V and J genes are TRBV5-6 and TRBJ1-1; unclear D gene. The TCR sequence derives from a woman in her sixties or seventies with acute or convalescent COVID-19. Here the CDR3 DNA reads TGTGCCAGCAGCCAGGTCCCACCAATGAACACTGAAGCTTTCTTT. Its translation: CASSQVPPMNTEAFF.